This section outlines one TCR beta chain sequence together with its context. Produced via immunoSEQ multiplex PCR; TCRdb's table is partial and in-frame only. The table shows hundreds of thousands of clones, with approximately 84% occurring only once. The data originate from a study of cytomegalovirus exposure and HLA in healthy donors. Study-level background: A subsequent analysis stated that the approximately 120 validation repertoires were run on the same platform as the roughly 670 first-cohort repertoires.

Trimming stripped 4 bases from V and 6 bases from J, with 18 bases between. Germline lookup yields CDR1 MGHDK and CDR2 SYGVNS. This CDR3 contains 16 residues. The receptor comes from a man aged 18 to 35 in good health and CMV-seropositive. This chain uses TRBV25-1 with TRBJ1-4; D is possibly TRBD1 (5 bases). The sequenced sample consisted of PBMCs. The CDR3 region has the DNA TGTGCCAGCAGTGTGGGGTCTGGTGAGGGGTATGAAAAACTGTTTTTT. As protein: CASSVGSGEGYEKLFF. Supplemented by reference TRBV25-1 and TRBJ1-4, the full variable domain reads EADIYQTPRYLVIGTGKKITLECSQTMGHDKMYWYQQDPGMELHLIHYSYGVNSTEKGDLSSESTVSRIRTEHFPLTLESARPSHTSQYLCASSVGSGEGYEKLFFGSGTQLSVL.